This is a list of T cell receptor beta chains from one sample in a study of cytomegalovirus exposure and HLA in healthy donors. The table came from immunoSEQ multiplex PCR; TCRdb's copy has only in-frame clones and leaves some out. The sample includes about 120,000 clones, 74% of them seen just once. Sequenced input: PBMCs. The receptor set was obtained from a human donor in good health. Both conserved end residues are part of each CDR3. A D gene is named only where the DNA matches it firmly. Clone size is given for some rows only: seen once, a few or many times, or a class if the clone is expanded.

length	D	V	J	size	CDR3	DNA
13	NA	TRBV27	TRBJ2-1	once	CASSREGHNEQFF	TGTGCCAGCAGCAGGGAAGGCCACAATGAGCAGTTCTTC
16	TRBD2	TRBV7-9	TRBJ2-1	NA	CASSSTSATSYNEQFF	TGTGCCAGCAGCTCGACTAGCGCAACCTCCTACAATGAGCAGTTCTTC
15	TRBD2	TRBV6-5	TRBJ2-1	few	CASTRTGDYYNEQFF	TGTGCCAGCACCCGAACTGGGGACTACTACAATGAGCAGTTCTTC
15	TRBD1	TRBV28	TRBJ1-5	NA	CASTLQGTLNQPQHF	TGTGCCAGCACTCTACAGGGGACACTGAATCAGCCCCAGCATTTT
14	NA	TRBV4-2	TRBJ2-7	NA	CASSQEVTTYEQYF	TGTGCCAGCAGCCAAGAGGTGACTACCTACGAGCAGTACTTC
15	TRBD1	TRBV6-6	TRBJ1-2	NA	CASSTPLRDRRGYTF	TGTGCCAGCAGTACTCCCCTAAGGGACAGGAGGGGCTACACCTTC
15	NA	TRBV30	TRBJ1-5	NA	CAWSEQGLSNQPQHF	TGTGCCTGGAGTGAGCAGGGCCTTAGCAATCAGCCCCAGCATTTT
14	TRBD1	TRBV29-1	TRBJ1-5	NA	CSVGDRGSNQPQHF	TGCAGCGTAGGAGACAGGGGATCTAATCAGCCCCAGCATTTT
14	TRBD1	TRBV2	TRBJ2-5	NA	CASSRTGSIETQYF	TGTGCCAGCAGTAGGACAGGGTCCATCGAGACCCAGTACTTC
17	TRBD1	TRBV27	TRBJ1-6	few	CASRDRAGRSYNSPLHF	TGTGCCAGCAGAGACAGGGCCGGGAGATCCTATAATTCACCCCTCCACTTT
19	TRBD1	TRBV5-1	TRBJ1-1	NA	CASSLRPGGSGIGHTEAFF	TGCGCCAGCAGCTTGAGGCCAGGGGGCAGTGGTATAGGGCACACTGAAGCTTTCTTT
15	NA	TRBV27	TRBJ2-1	once	CASSLVTGARNEQFF	TGTGCCAGCAGTTTAGTCACGGGAGCCCGGAATGAGCAGTTCTTC
17	TRBD2	TRBV5-1	TRBJ2-5	NA	CASSLEGLAGGPGTQYF	TGCGCCAGCAGCTTGGAGGGACTAGCGGGGGGCCCGGGGACCCAGTACTTC
15	NA	TRBV6-1	TRBJ1-5	NA	CASKRSLVLDQPQHF	TGTGCCAGCAAACGATCGCTAGTCCTGGATCAGCCCCAGCATTTT
18	NA	TRBV30	TRBJ1-2	NA	CAWTLGRIGDRTNYGYTF	TGTGCCTGGACCCTGGGTAGAATAGGCGACAGGACGAACTATGGCTACACCTTC
14	NA	TRBV5-1	TRBJ1-4	NA	CASSPGGPGEKLFF	TGCGCCAGCAGCCCCGGAGGACCTGGGGAAAAACTGTTTTTT
16	TRBD1	TRBV5-1	TRBJ2-7	NA	CASSLDPQGAVNEQYF	TGCGCCAGCAGCTTGGACCCACAGGGGGCGGTCAACGAGCAGTACTTC
15	NA	TRBV6-1	TRBJ1-1	NA	CASSVRQALGTEAFF	TGTGCCAGCAGTGTAAGACAGGCATTGGGCACTGAAGCTTTCTTT
15	NA	TRBV5-1	TRBJ1-2	NA	CASSLNSAGAGGYTF	TGCGCCAGCAGCTTAAATTCGGCAGGGGCAGGTGGCTACACCTTC
15	NA	TRBV30	TRBJ2-1	few	CAWSDPGISYNEQFF	TGTGCCTGGAGTGACCCAGGGATCTCCTACAATGAGCAGTTCTTC
16	TRBD1	TRBV7-2	TRBJ1-6	NA	CASSLVGTGSNSPLHF	TGTGCCAGCAGCTTAGTCGGGACAGGGTCGAATTCACCCCTCCACTTT
13	NA	TRBV7-2	TRBJ2-5	NA	CASSPGLQETQYF	TGTGCCAGCAGCCCGGGACTTCAAGAGACCCAGTACTTC
15	NA	TRBV7-8	TRBJ2-3	NA	CASSAQATNTDTQYF	TGTGCCAGCAGCGCACAGGCTACTAACACAGATACGCAGTATTTT
11	NA	TRBV28	TRBJ1-5	NA	CATSSNQPQHF	TGTGCCACCTCCTCCAATCAGCCCCAGCATTTT
16	NA	TRBV6-6	TRBJ1-2	NA	CASSYSSASRGYGYTF	TGTGCCAGCAGTTACTCGAGTGCGAGTAGAGGCTATGGCTACACCTTC
14	NA	TRBV15	TRBJ1-6	NA	CATSRGTENSPLHF	TGTGCCACCAGCAGAGGAACGGAGAATTCACCCCTCCACTTT
13	NA	TRBV28	TRBJ1-2	NA	CASSLGHLGGYTF	TGTGCCAGCAGCCTGGGACACCTGGGAGGCTACACCTTC
15	NA	TRBV10-3	TRBJ2-1	NA	CAISGRIAQRNEQFF	TGTGCCATCAGTGGGAGAATCGCCCAACGAAATGAGCAGTTCTTC
14	TRBD1	TRBV6-5	TRBJ2-1	NA	CASSKGQSYNEQFF	TGTGCCAGCAGTAAGGGACAGAGTTACAATGAGCAGTTCTTC
11	NA	TRBV28	TRBJ1-1	NA	CASSSRREAFF	TGTGCCAGCAGCTCCCGGAGGGAAGCTTTCTTT
18	TRBD1	TRBV11-2	TRBJ1-6	few	CASSLRTGGSSYNSPLHF	TGTGCCAGCAGCCTTCGGACAGGGGGGAGCTCCTATAATTCACCCCTCCACTTT
14	NA	TRBV4-3	TRBJ2-7	once	CASSQDLRVGEQYF	TGCGCCAGCAGCCAAGACCTCCGGGTGGGCGAGCAGTACTTC
14	NA	TRBV7-9	TRBJ1-1	NA	CASSFGTPGTEAFF	TGTGCCAGCAGCTTCGGGACACCCGGGACTGAAGCTTTCTTT
13	NA	TRBV7-2	TRBJ2-7	NA	CASSLNFAYEQYF	TGTGCCAGCAGCTTAAATTTCGCGTACGAGCAGTACTTC
14	TRBD2	TRBV10-3	TRBJ2-1	NA	CAISGLAQDNEQFF	TGTGCCATCAGTGGACTAGCGCAGGACAATGAGCAGTTCTTC
17	TRBD1	TRBV19	TRBJ1-4	NA	CASSPSGTGVRDEKLFF	TGTGCCAGTAGTCCTTCCGGGACAGGGGTGAGGGACGAAAAACTGTTTTTT
13	TRBD1	TRBV7-2	TRBJ1-2	NA	CASSLGTDYGYTF	TGTGCCAGCAGCCTTGGGACAGACTATGGCTACACCTTC
14	TRBD2	TRBV5-1	TRBJ2-7	NA	CASSSGRGSYEQYF	TGCGCCAGCAGCTCCGGGAGGGGGTCCTACGAGCAGTACTTC
14	NA	TRBV6-6	TRBJ2-7	NA	CASSPLREEGEQYF	TGTGCCAGCAGCCCCCTCAGGGAAGAAGGCGAGCAGTACTTC
16	NA	TRBV19	TRBJ1-1	NA	CASSTLVREPNTEAFF	TGTGCCAGTAGTACCCTTGTCCGGGAACCCAACACTGAAGCTTTCTTT
15	NA	TRBV2	TRBJ1-4	few	CASSPPQRTNEKLFF	TGTGCCAGCAGTCCTCCACAGAGAACTAATGAAAAACTGTTTTTT